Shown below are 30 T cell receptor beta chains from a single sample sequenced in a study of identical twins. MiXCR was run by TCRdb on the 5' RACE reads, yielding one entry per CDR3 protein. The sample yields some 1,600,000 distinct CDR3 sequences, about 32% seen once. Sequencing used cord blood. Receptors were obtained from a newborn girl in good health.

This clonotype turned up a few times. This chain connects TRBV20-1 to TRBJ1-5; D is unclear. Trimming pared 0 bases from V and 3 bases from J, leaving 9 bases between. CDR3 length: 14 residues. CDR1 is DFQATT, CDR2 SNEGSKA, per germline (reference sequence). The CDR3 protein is CSARDSVLNQPQHF. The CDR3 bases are TGCAGTGCTAGAGATAGTGTCCTCAATCAGCCCCAGCATTTT.

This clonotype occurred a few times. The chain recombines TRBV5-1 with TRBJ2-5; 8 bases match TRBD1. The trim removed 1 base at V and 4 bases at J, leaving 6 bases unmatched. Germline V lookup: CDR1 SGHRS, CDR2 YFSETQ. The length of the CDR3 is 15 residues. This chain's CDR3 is CASSLRGQGLETQYF. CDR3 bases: TGCGCCAGCAGCTTGAGAGGACAGGGCCTAGAGACCCAGTACTTC.

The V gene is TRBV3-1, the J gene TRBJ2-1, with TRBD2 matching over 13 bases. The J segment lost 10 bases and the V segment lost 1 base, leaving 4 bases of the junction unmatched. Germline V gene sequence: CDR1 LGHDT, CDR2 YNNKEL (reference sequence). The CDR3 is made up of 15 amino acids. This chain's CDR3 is CASSQGTSGRYEQFF. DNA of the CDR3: TGTGCCAGCAGCCAAGGGACTAGCGGGAGATACGAGCAGTTCTTC.

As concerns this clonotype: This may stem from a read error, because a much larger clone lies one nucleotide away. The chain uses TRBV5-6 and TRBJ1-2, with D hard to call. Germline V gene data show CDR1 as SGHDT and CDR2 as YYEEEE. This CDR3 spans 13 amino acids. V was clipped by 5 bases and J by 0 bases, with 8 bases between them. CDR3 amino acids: CASRGIANYGYTF. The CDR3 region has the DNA TGTGCCAGCAGGGGGATAGCTAACTATGGCTACACCTTC. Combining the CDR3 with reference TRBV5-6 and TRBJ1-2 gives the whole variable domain DAGVTQSPTHLIKTRGQQVTLRCSPKSGHDTVSWYQQALGQGPQFIFQYYEEEERQRGNFPDRFSGHQFPNYSSELNVNALLLGDSALYLCASRGIANYGYTFGSGTRLTVV.

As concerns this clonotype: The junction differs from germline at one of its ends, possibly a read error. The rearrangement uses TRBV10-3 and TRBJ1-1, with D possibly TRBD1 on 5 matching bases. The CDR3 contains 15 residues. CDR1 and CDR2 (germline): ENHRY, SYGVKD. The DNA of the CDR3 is TGCGCCACCAGTCTTGGGCCGGGGGTGAACACCGAAGCTTTCTTT. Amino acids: CATSLGPGVNTEAFF.

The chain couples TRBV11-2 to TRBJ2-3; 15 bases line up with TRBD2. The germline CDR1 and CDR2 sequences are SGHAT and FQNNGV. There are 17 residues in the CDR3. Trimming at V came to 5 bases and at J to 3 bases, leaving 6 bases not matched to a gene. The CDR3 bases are TGTGCCAGCAGCGCCGGGACTAGCGGGAGGTCAACAGATACGCAGTATTTT. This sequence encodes CASSAGTSGRSTDTQYF.

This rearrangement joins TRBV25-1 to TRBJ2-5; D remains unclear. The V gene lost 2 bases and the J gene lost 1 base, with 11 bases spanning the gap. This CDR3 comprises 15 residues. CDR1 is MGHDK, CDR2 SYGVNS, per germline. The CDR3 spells CASSEGTGLQETQYF. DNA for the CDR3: TGTGCCAGCAGTGAAGGAACGGGCCTCCAAGAGACCCAGTACTTC.

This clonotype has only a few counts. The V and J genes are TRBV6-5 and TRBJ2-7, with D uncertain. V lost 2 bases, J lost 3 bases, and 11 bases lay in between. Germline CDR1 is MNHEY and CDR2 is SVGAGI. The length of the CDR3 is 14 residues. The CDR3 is CASSYDPSGYEQYF. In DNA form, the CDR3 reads TGTGCCAGCAGTTACGATCCGTCGGGCTACGAGCAGTACTTC.

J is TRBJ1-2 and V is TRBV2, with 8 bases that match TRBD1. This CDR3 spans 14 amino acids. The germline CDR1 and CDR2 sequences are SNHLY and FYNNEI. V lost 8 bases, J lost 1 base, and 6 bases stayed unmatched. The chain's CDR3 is CASGQGLDNYGYTF. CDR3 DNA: TGTGCCAGCGGACAGGGCCTAGATAACTATGGCTACACCTTC.

The CDR3 DNA is TGTGCCAGCAGCATGACTAGCGGGGCCTTCGGTCGGGTTAATGAGCAGTACTTC. This codes for CASSMTSGAFGRVNEQYF. V and J are TRBV5-5 and TRBJ2-5; 11 nucleotides match TRBD2. The trim removed 4 bases at V and 11 bases at J, leaving 22 bases unmatched. CDR3 length equals 18 residues. Germline V lookup: CDR1 SGHKS, CDR2 YYEKEE (reference sequence).

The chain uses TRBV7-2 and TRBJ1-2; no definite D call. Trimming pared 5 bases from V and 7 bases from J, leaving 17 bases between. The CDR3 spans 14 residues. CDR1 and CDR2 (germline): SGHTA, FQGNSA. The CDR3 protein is CASSLVGREVGYTF. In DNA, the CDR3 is TGTGCCAGCAGCCTTGTCGGGCGGGAGGTTGGCTACACCTTC.

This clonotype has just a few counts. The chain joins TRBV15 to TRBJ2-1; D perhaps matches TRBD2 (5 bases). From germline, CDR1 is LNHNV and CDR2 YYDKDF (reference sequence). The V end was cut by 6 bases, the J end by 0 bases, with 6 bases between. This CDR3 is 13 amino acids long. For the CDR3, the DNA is TGTGCCACCAGACTAGGCTCCTACAATGAGCAGTTCTTC. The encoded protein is CATRLGSYNEQFF.

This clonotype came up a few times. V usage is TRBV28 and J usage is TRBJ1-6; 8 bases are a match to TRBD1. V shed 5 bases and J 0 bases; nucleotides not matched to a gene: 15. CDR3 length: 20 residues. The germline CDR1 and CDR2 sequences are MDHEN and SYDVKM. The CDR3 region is CASSLPGGHTRSSYNSPLHF. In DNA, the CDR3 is TGTGCCAGCAGTCTACCAGGGGGCCACACCAGGAGCTCCTATAATTCACCCCTCCACTTT.

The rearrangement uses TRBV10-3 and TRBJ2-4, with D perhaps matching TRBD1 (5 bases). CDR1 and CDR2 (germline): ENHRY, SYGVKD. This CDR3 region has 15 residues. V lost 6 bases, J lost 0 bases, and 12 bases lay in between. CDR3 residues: CAISPQGLAKNIQYF. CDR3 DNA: TGTGCCATCAGCCCCCAGGGTCTAGCCAAAAACATTCAGTACTTC.

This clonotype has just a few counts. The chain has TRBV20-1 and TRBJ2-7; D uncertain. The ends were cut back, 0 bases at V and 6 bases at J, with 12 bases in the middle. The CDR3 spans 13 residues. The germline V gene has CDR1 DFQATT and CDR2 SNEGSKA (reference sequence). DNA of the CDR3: TGCAGTGCTAGAGATTCCCCAGGTCCCGAGCAGTACTTC. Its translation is CSARDSPGPEQYF.

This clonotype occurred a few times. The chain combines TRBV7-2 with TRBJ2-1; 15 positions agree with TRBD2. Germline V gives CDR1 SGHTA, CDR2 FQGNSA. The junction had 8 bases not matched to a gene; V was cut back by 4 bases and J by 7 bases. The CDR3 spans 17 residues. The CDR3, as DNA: TGTGCCAGCAGCTCCCGGGGACTAGCGGGAGGCCAGAATGAGCAGTTCTTC. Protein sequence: CASSSRGLAGGQNEQFF.

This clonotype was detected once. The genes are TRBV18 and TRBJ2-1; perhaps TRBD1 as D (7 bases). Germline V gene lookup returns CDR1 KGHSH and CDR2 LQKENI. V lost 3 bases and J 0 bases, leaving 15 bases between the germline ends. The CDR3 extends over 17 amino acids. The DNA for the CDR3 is TGTGCCAGCTCACCGCGGGACAGCCCCAGCTCCTACAATGAGCAGTTCTTC. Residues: CASSPRDSPSSYNEQFF.

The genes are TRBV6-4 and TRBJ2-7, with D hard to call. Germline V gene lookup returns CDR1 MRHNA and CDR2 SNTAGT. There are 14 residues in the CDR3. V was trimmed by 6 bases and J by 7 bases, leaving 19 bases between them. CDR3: CASRALDFYNEQYF. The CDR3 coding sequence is TGTGCCAGCAGAGCGTTAGACTTCTACAATGAGCAGTACTTC.

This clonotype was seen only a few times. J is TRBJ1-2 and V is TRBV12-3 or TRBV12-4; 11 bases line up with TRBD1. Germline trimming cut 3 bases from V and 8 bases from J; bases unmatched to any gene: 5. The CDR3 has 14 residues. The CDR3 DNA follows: TGTGCCAGCAGTTTCGGGACAGGGGGATTAGGCTACACCTTC. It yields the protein CASSFGTGGLGYTF.

CDR3 amino acids: CSARGQNSGANVLTF. The CDR3 DNA reads TGCAGTGCTAGAGGCCAAAACTCTGGGGCCAACGTCCTGACTTTC. The V and J genes are TRBV20-1 and TRBJ2-6; no reliable D call. This CDR3 contains 15 residues. Germline assignment: CDR1 DFQATT and CDR2 SNEGSKA (reference sequence). Trimming removed 1 base from V and 0 bases from J, with 7 bases in between.

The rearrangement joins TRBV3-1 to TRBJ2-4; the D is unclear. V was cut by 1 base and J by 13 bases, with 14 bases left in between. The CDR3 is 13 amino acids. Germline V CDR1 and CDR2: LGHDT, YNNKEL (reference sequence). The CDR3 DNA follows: TGTGCCAGCAGCCAAGGGTTCGACAATGAGCAGTACTTC. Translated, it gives CASSQGFDNEQYF.

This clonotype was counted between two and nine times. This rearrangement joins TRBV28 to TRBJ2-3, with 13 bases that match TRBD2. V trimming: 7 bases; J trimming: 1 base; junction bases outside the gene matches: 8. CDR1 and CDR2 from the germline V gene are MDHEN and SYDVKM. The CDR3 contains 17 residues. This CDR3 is CASTGTSGIPGTDTQYF. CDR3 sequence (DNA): TGTGCCAGCACCGGGACTAGCGGGATCCCGGGCACAGATACGCAGTATTTT.

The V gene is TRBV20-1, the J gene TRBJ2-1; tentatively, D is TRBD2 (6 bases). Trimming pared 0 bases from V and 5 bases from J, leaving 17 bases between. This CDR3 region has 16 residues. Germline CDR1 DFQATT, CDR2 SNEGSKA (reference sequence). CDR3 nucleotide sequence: TGCAGTGCTAGAGATGGGGACGGGAGTTCGGACAATGAGCAGTTCTTC. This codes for CSARDGDGSSDNEQFF.

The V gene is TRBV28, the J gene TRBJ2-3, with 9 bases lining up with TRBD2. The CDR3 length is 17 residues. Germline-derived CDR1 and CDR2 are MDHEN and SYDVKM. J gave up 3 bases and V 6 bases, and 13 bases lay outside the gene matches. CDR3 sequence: CASSLPGGAGGTDTQYF. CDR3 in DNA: TGTGCCAGCAGCCTTCCAGGAGGAGCGGGAGGTACAGATACGCAGTATTTT.

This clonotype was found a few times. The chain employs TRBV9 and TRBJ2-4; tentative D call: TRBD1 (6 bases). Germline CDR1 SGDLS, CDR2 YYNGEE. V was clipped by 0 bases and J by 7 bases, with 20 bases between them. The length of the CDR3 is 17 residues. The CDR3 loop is CASSVGAGVGGRNIQYF. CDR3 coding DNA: TGTGCCAGCAGCGTAGGAGCAGGGGTTGGAGGACGGAACATTCAGTACTTC.

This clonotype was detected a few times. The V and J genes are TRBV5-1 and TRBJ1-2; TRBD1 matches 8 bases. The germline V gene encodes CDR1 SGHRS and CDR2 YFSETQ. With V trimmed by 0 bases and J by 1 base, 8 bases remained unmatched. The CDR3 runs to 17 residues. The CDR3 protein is CASSLGQGAHRNYGYTF. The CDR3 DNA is TGCGCCAGCAGCTTGGGCCAGGGGGCCCACCGTAACTATGGCTACACCTTC.

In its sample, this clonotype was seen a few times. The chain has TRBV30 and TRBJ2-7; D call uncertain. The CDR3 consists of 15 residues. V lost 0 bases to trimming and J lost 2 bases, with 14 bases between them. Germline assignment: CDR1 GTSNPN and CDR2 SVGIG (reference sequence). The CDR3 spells CAWSVGKTIAYEQYF. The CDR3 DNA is TGTGCCTGGAGTGTAGGGAAAACGATAGCCTACGAGCAGTACTTC.

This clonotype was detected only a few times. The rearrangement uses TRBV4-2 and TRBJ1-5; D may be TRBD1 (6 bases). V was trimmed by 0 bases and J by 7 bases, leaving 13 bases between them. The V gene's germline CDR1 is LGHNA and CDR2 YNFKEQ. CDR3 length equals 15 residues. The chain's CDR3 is CASSQEGAFLQPQHF. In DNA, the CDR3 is TGTGCCAGCAGCCAAGAGGGGGCGTTCTTACAGCCCCAGCATTTT.

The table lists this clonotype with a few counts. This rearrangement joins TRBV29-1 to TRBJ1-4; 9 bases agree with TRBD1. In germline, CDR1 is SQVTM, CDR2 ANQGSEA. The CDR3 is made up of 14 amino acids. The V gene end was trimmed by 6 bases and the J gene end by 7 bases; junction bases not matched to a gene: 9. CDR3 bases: TGCAGCGTATTCTCGGGACAGGGCGCTGAAAAACTGTTTTTT. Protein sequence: CSVFSGQGAEKLFF.

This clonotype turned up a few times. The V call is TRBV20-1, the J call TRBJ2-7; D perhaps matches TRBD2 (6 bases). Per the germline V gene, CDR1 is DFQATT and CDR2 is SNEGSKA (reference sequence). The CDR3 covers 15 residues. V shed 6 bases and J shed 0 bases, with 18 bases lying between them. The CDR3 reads CSAIDRDWSSYEQYF. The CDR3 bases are TGCAGTGCCATAGACCGGGACTGGAGCTCCTACGAGCAGTACTTC.